This T cell receptor (beta chain) is drawn from a study of blood T cell repertoires in COVID-19 (TCRdb year 2020). Notes on the research overall: Samples covering the acute and convalescent phases of COVID-19 were provided by collaborators in the United States, Italy and Spain. The material from the prospective study consisted of cDNA or gDNA derived from T cells, B-cell-depleted T cells, or PBMCs. The dataset comprised deeply sampled blood TCRbeta repertoires from subjects exposed to, actively infected with, or recovered from COVID-19. A freely available public database, intended as a resource for researchers studying the immune response to SARS-CoV-2, is where the repertoires were released. The samples were drawn from the first 160 participants of the ongoing ImmuneRACE study and from roughly 1,300 subjects provided by 6 global collaborators. Sample metadata almost always included a de-identified subject ID, COVID-19 status, age in years and sex. Where HLA class I and class II types were available, the types were taken from metadata supplied by the sample provider, not from assay-based typing.

Details on this clone: Its binding antigen is unknown. Base qualities are missing; no much larger clone stands one base away.

TCRbeta CDR3 regions were amplified from genomic DNA using the immunoSEQ Assay, a bias-controlled multiplex PCR. The original methods were these. The number of nucleated cells in each sample was estimated by amplification of reference gene primers within the assay. Sequence reads were collapsed and filtered to measure the absolute abundance of every unique TCRbeta CDR3 rearrangement. For each sample, productive Simpson clonality was calculated as the square root of Simpson's diversity index over productive rearrangements. Here the immuneACCESS table is served through TCRdb, limited to in-frame sequences with V and J called. Missing clones are a known gap in these copies; in checked studies unresolved V genes cover under half, and the rest lacks a known reason. Clone size and the V and J calls come from that table; the DNA yielded D and trimming. This sample has some 240,000 clones in its table, and 80% to 90% of those were observed once. The ten largest clones capture around 1.5% of the sample.

From the germline V gene, CDR1 is SGHNT and CDR2 is YENEEA. Relative to germline, V is 4 bases shorter and J is 6 bases shorter, with 12 bases between their ends. From its cysteine to its phenylalanine, the CDR3 spans 13 amino acids. The DNA shown is the 39-base CDR3, in frame from base 1. Another Seattle source contributed samples from volunteer blood donors who had recovered from COVID-19. The collaborating institutions used their own protocols to collect whole blood in K2EDTA tubes. For TCRbeta analysis, collaborators shipped samples in one of three forms: frozen whole blood, isolated PBMCs, or DNA extracted from either of those sample types. General conclusions and limits of the study: How much clinical and demographic metadata was included differed by source and by participant, and the metadata was provided uncurated.

The chain is assembled from TRBV11-3 and TRBJ1-1; D gene: possibly TRBD1, on 6 matching bases. This sequence was found in a woman aged 40 to 50 who had recovered from COVID-19. The specimen was peripheral blood. The CDR3: CASSSQGVAEAFF. At the DNA level, the sequence is TGTGCCAGCAGCTCACAGGGTGTTGCTGAAGCTTTCTTT.